Each of the 26 T cell receptor beta chains below was sequenced from the same sample in a study of response to subunit inactivated influenza vaccine. TCRdb analysed the RT-PCR reads with MiXCR anew, one entry per CDR3 protein. The table has 860,000 or so distinct CDR3 sequences, approximately 21% seen once. The source material was PBMCs from blood, sampled 5 to 6 days after vaccination. The source is a man between 50 and 59 years old who received an inactivated influenza vaccine.

This clonotype was counted only a few times. The rearrangement joins TRBV5-6 to TRBJ2-3; 9 bases fit TRBD2. The CDR3 totals 15 residues. Trimming cost V 0 bases and J 7 bases; bases outside gene matches: 6. CDR1 and CDR2 (germline): SGHDT, YYEEEE. CDR3: CASSLGAGGGYTQYF. The CDR3 coding sequence is TGTGCCAGCAGCTTGGGAGCGGGGGGCGGATATACGCAGTATTTT.

The chain is built from TRBV24-1 and TRBJ2-5, with D unresolved. The CDR3 has 13 amino acids. V shed 0 bases and J shed 6 bases, with 7 bases lying between them. Germline V gives CDR1 KGHDR, CDR2 SFDVKD. In DNA form, the CDR3 reads TGTGCCACCAGTGATTTGGGCGCGAAGACCCAGTACTTC. The encoded protein is CATSDLGAKTQYF.

The chain carries TRBV7-2 and TRBJ2-1, with D perhaps matching TRBD2 (5 bases). V was trimmed by 5 bases and J by 8 bases, leaving 19 bases between them. The germline gives CDR1 SGHTA, CDR2 FQGNSA. This CDR3 spans 15 amino acids. The CDR3, as DNA: TGTGCCAGCAGCAAGGCACTTGGCGGGTTGGATGAGCAGTTCTTC. It yields the protein CASSKALGGLDEQFF.

The chain uses TRBV20-1 and TRBJ2-3, with 10 bases that match TRBD1. Germline lookup yields CDR1 DFQATT and CDR2 SNEGSKA (reference sequence). The CDR3 is 15 amino acids. The trim removed 2 bases at V and 6 bases at J, leaving 8 bases unmatched. The CDR3 bases are TGCAGTGCTAGACCCGGGACAGGGGTTTGGGATACGCAGTATTTT. Its translation: CSARPGTGVWDTQYF.

For this clonotype: At one end, the junction sequence differs from germline, possibly due to a read error. The rearrangement joins TRBV15 to TRBJ2-5, with 12 nucleotides matching TRBD2. The germline gives CDR1 LNHNV, CDR2 YYDKDF (reference sequence). CDR3 length: 12 residues. The CDR3 nucleotides are TGTGCCACCAGACTAGCGGGAGGCCTCGCGGACTTC. Amino acid sequence: CATRLAGGLADF.

The chain is built from TRBV10-3 and TRBJ1-1; 11 nucleotides align to TRBD1. Germline CDR1 is ENHRY and CDR2 is SYGVKD. Germline trimming cut 3 bases from V and 8 bases from J; bases unmatched to any gene: 5. The CDR3 contains 14 residues. CDR3 sequence reads: CAISDRTGGAEAFF. The CDR3 DNA sequence: TGTGCCATCAGTGACCGGACAGGGGGCGCGGAAGCTTTCTTT.

This clonotype was observed a handful of times. The CDR3 sequence: CASSLVGYHSYEQYF. The CDR3 DNA reads as TGTGCCAGCAGTTTGGTGGGGTACCACTCCTACGAGCAGTACTTC. The gene calls are TRBV28 and TRBJ2-7; D not certain. V dropped 3 bases and J dropped 0 bases, with 12 bases sitting between them. CDR1 MDHEN and CDR2 SYDVKM come from the germline V gene. The CDR3 loop spans 15 amino acids.

The chain recombines TRBV4-2 with TRBJ2-7, with 8 positions matching TRBD2. This CDR3 has 15 amino acids. The germline V gene encodes CDR1 LGHNA and CDR2 YNFKEQ. Germline trimming cut 7 bases from V and 6 bases from J; bases unmatched to any gene: 14. The CDR3 is CASNPRGGFTIEQYF. Here the CDR3 DNA reads TGTGCCAGCAACCCACGCGGGGGGTTTACTATCGAGCAGTACTTC.

V and J are TRBV6-2 or TRBV6-3 and TRBJ1-5; D ambiguous. The CDR3 spans 16 residues. Between the trimmed V and J ends, which lost 6 bases and 1 base, there was a span of 16 bases. The germline V gene has CDR1 MNHEY and CDR2 SVGEGT. The CDR3 spells CASSQRAGWSNQPQHF. In DNA form, the CDR3 reads TGTGCCAGCAGCCAGAGAGCCGGATGGAGCAATCAGCCCCAGCATTTT.

This chain connects TRBV5-1 to TRBJ2-7; no clear D gene. The germline V gene encodes CDR1 SGHRS and CDR2 YFSETQ. CDR3 size: 15 residues. V was pared by 1 base and J by 0 bases, with 11 bases between. The CDR3 DNA follows: TGCGCCAGCAGCTTGCAGGCCACAGCCTCCTACGAGCAGTACTTC. It is translated as CASSLQATASYEQYF.

The gene calls are TRBV25-1 and TRBJ2-1; D may be TRBD2 (6 bases). Germline V gives CDR1 MGHDK, CDR2 SYGVNS. This CDR3 has 13 amino acids. Trimming stripped 2 bases from V and 11 bases from J, with 13 bases between. The CDR3 nucleotides read TGTGCCAGCAGTGAAGTGACGGGAGAACAGCAGTTCTTC. Residues: CASSEVTGEQQFF.

This chain uses TRBV10-3 with TRBJ2-3; D is unclear. Germline loops: CDR1 ENHRY, CDR2 SYGVKD. The V and J ends lost 6 bases and 0 bases respectively, with 13 bases between them. The CDR3 has 15 residues. The CDR3: CAIRKNIASTDTQYF. The CDR3 nucleotides are TGTGCCATCAGGAAGAATATTGCTAGCACAGATACGCAGTATTTT.

The chain is built from TRBV4-1 and TRBJ2-3; TRBD2 agrees at 10 bases. V gave up 4 bases and J gave up 1 base; unmatched junction bases: 5. Germline CDR1 and CDR2: MGHRA and YSYEKL. The CDR3 spans 16 residues. The CDR3: CASSLGLASRTDTQYF. CDR3 bases: TGCGCCAGCAGCCTGGGACTAGCGTCCCGCACAGATACGCAGTATTTT.

This clonotype was detected only a few times. The gene calls are TRBV6-1 and TRBJ2-4, with 10 bases lining up with TRBD1. This CDR3 has 18 residues. Germline assignment: CDR1 MNHNS and CDR2 SASEGT. Losses at the gene ends were 6 bases for V and 0 bases for J; bases not matched to a gene: 11. The CDR3 here is CASSSGTGALIAKNIQYF. In nucleotides, the CDR3 is TGTGCCAGCAGCTCCGGGACAGGGGCCCTAATAGCCAAAAACATTCAGTACTTC.

This clonotype was seen many times. The genes are TRBV4-1 and TRBJ2-7, with D perhaps TRBD2 (6 bases). V was shortened by 3 bases and J by 0 bases, with 18 bases between the two germline ends. This CDR3 spans 17 amino acids. Germline loops: CDR1 MGHRA, CDR2 YSYEKL. CDR3 coding DNA: TGCGCCAGCAGCCATCCTCGCGGGACTCTAGCCTCCTACGAGCAGTACTTC. Residues: CASSHPRGTLASYEQYF.

A few counts support this clonotype. The CDR3, as DNA: TGTGCCAGCAGCCAAGCCGCTAGCGGGGGGGCACGGGAGCAGTTCTTC. This encodes CASSQAASGGAREQFF. The chain is built from TRBV4-2 and TRBJ2-1, with 12 bases lining up with TRBD2. V gave up 1 base and J gave up 10 bases; unmatched junction bases: 8. Germline CDR1 is LGHNA and CDR2 is YNFKEQ. The CDR3 runs 16 residues.

This clonotype has just a few counts. This chain links TRBV12-3 or TRBV12-4 with TRBJ2-3, with 9 nucleotides matching TRBD2. The CDR3 consists of 16 residues. The V gene end was trimmed by 3 bases and the J gene end by 2 bases; junction bases not matched to a gene: 6. The CDR3 loop reads CASSFRRGGNTDTQYF. For the CDR3, the DNA is TGTGCCAGCAGTTTCCGGCGGGGGGGCAACACAGATACGCAGTATTTT.

The gene calls are TRBV5-1 and TRBJ2-4; TRBD1 matches 9 bases. From germline, CDR1 is SGHRS and CDR2 YFSETQ. The CDR3 is made up of 18 amino acids. After removal of 2 bases from V and 3 bases from J, the junction contained 12 bases not matched to a gene. CDR3 bases: TGCGCCAGCAGCTTCCTCCCGACAGGGGGAGAAGTCAAAAACATTCAGTACTTC. Protein product: CASSFLPTGGEVKNIQYF.

This clonotype was counted between two and nine times. V is TRBV4-2 and J is TRBJ2-5; TRBD2 matches 12 bases. The germline CDR1 and CDR2 sequences are LGHNA and YNFKEQ. Unmatched junction bases numbered 6, after V lost 2 bases and J lost 5 bases. The CDR3 is 16 amino acids. The CDR3 sequence: CASSQLAGGPGETQYF. For the CDR3, the DNA is TGTGCCAGCAGCCAACTAGCGGGAGGGCCGGGGGAGACCCAGTACTTC.

This clonotype was observed a handful of times. The rearrangement uses TRBV7-9 and TRBJ2-3; 13 bases align to TRBD2. The trim removed 5 bases at V and 7 bases at J, leaving 9 bases unmatched. This CDR3 is 16 amino acids long. Per the germline V gene, CDR1 is SEHNR and CDR2 is FQNEAQ (reference sequence). The CDR3 here is CASSPRLAGGLYTQYF. The CDR3 nucleotides read TGTGCCAGCAGCCCGAGACTAGCGGGGGGTCTTTATACGCAGTATTTT.

V gene TRBV6-1 combines with J gene TRBJ2-1, with D perhaps TRBD2 (5 bases). Deletions cut 6 bases from V and 2 bases from J, with 17 bases between. The CDR3 sequence is 16 residues long. Germline V gene sequence: CDR1 MNHNS, CDR2 SASEGT. CDR3 coding DNA: TGTGCCAGCAGGATCTGGAGGACCGAGACCTACAATGAGCAGTTCTTC. It specifies CASRIWRTETYNEQFF.

In its sample, this clonotype was seen a few times. This chain connects TRBV18 to TRBJ2-1; 11 positions match TRBD1. Germline CDR1 KGHSH, CDR2 LQKENI. J gave up 0 bases and V 6 bases, and 7 bases lay outside the gene matches. The CDR3 has 17 residues. The CDR3 DNA is TGTGCCAGCTCGGAGTTGGGGACAGGGGGCTCCTACAATGAGCAGTTCTTC. It encodes CASSELGTGGSYNEQFF.

This clonotype was seen only a few times. The genes are TRBV12-3 or TRBV12-4 and TRBJ2-1; 7 bases are shared with TRBD2. The CDR3 has 14 amino acids. Losses at the gene ends were 6 bases for V and 0 bases for J; bases not matched to a gene: 2. The CDR3: CASRRDYSYNEQFF. CDR3 DNA: TGTGCCAGCAGGCGGGACTACTCCTACAATGAGCAGTTCTTC.

The V call is TRBV6-1, the J call TRBJ2-2; 10 nucleotides match TRBD1. CDR3 length: 17 residues. Per germline, CDR1 MNHNS and CDR2 SASEGT. V was clipped by 7 bases and J by 5 bases; unmatched bases: 13. CDR3 nucleotides: TGTGCCAGCACCAGCGGCGGACAGGGGGGGGTGACCGGGGAGCTGTTTTTT. This codes for CASTSGGQGGVTGELFF.

The chain carries TRBV20-1 and TRBJ2-4; D gene unclear. Trimming took off 1 base at V and 0 bases at J, with 7 bases between the two ends. Germline V lookup: CDR1 DFQATT, CDR2 SNEGSKA (reference sequence). The CDR3 has 14 residues. This CDR3 is CSARVRLAKNIQYF. The CDR3 DNA reads TGCAGTGCTAGAGTTCGGCTAGCCAAAAACATTCAGTACTTC.

This clonotype has just a few counts. The chain is built from TRBV20-1 and TRBJ2-3; D may match TRBD1 or TRBD2 (5 bases each). The CDR3 is made up of 14 amino acids. CDR1 is DFQATT, CDR2 SNEGSKA, per germline (reference sequence). Trimming stripped 3 bases from V and 6 bases from J, with 16 bases between. CDR3: CSASLLGESDTQYF. DNA for the CDR3: TGCAGTGCTAGTTTACTAGGGGAGTCGGATACGCAGTATTTT.